These 17 T cell receptor beta chains were sequenced from one sample in a study of Tregs in tolerant kidney transplant recipients. The data were produced by immunoSEQ multiplex PCR, yet TCRdb's version contains in-frame clones alone and is incomplete. The sample contains about 88,000 clones, 85% to 95% of which appear only once. Sample: CD8+ T cells from blood. Receptor source: a human donor in good health.

This clone was seen a single time. The chain joins TRBV13 to TRBJ1-1; no firm D call. Trimming pared 0 bases from V and 0 bases from J, leaving 2 bases between. The CDR3 sequence is 13 residues long. Per germline, CDR1 PRHDT and CDR2 FYEKMQ (reference sequence). The CDR3 nucleotides are TGTGCCAGCAGCTTAGGGGTGAACACTGAAGCTTTCTTT. It is translated as CASSLGVNTEAFF.

This clone was observed once. This CDR3 reads CASSLSRTATYEQYF. The CDR3, as DNA: TGTGCCAGCAGCCTTAGTCGGACGGCAACCTACGAGCAGTACTTC. The chain uses TRBV7-6 and TRBJ2-7; the D is unclear. V lost 5 bases and J 2 bases, leaving 16 bases between the germline ends. CDR1 is SGHVS and CDR2 is FNYEAQ in the germline V gene. The CDR3 length is 15 residues.

This clone has just a few counts. CDR3 loop: CATSRGGASDTQYF. CDR3 nucleotide sequence: TGTGCCACCAGCAGAGGGGGGGCGTCAGATACGCAGTATTTT. The V call is TRBV15, the J call TRBJ2-3; D may match TRBD1 or TRBD2 (6 bases each). CDR3 length equals 14 residues. CDR1 is LNHNV and CDR2 is YYDKDF in the germline V gene (reference sequence). The germline V and J ends were trimmed by 1 base and 4 bases, with 9 bases remaining between them.

The rearrangement joins TRBV10-3 to TRBJ2-1; D is perhaps TRBD2 (6 bases). Trimming removed 4 bases from V and 4 bases from J, with 14 bases in between. The CDR3 runs 15 residues. Germline CDR1 is ENHRY and CDR2 is SYGVKD. The CDR3 sequence is CAISGAVEGYNEQFF. CDR3 nucleotides: TGTGCCATCAGTGGGGCAGTGGAGGGATACAATGAGCAGTTCTTC.

The CDR3 here is CASSEAPLIHYEQYF. CDR3 nucleotides: TGTGCCAGCAGTGAAGCGCCATTAATCCATTACGAGCAGTACTTC. The rearrangement links TRBV2 to TRBJ2-7, with D unclear. Trimming stripped 0 bases from V and 4 bases from J, with 13 bases between. The CDR3 runs to 15 residues. Looked up from germline, CDR1 is SNHLY and CDR2 is FYNNEI.

The V and J genes are TRBV6-6 and TRBJ2-3; D gene ambiguous. The CDR3 covers 15 residues. Trimming cost V 2 bases and J 2 bases, with 11 bases left between them. Germline-derived CDR1 and CDR2 are MNHNY and SVGAGI (reference sequence). The CDR3: CASSYALQNTDTQYF. The CDR3 DNA reads TGTGCCAGCAGTTACGCCCTACAAAACACAGATACGCAGTATTTT.

The rearrangement links TRBV25-1 to TRBJ1-4; D is unresolved. Germline V lookup: CDR1 MGHDK, CDR2 SYGVNS. The CDR3 loop spans 11 amino acids. Between the trimmed V and J ends, which lost 1 base and 7 bases, there was a span of 1 base. CDR3 sequence (DNA): TGTGCCAGCAGTGAATTTGAAAAACTGTTTTTT. Translating gives CASSEFEKLFF.

The CDR3 protein is CASSSPDSGRNPYNEQFF. DNA of the CDR3: TGTGCCAGCAGCTCCCCAGATAGCGGGAGGAACCCCTACAATGAGCAGTTCTTC. The J gene is TRBJ2-1, the V gene TRBV5-5; TRBD2 matches 10 bases. V trimming: 3 bases; J trimming: 2 bases; junction bases outside the gene matches: 11. This CDR3 is built from 18 residues. Germline assignment: CDR1 SGHKS and CDR2 YYEKEE (reference sequence).

This chain joins TRBV19 and TRBJ1-1; TRBD1 matches at 11 bases. The CDR3 has 15 amino acids. Germline V gene lookup returns CDR1 LNHDA and CDR2 SQIVND (reference sequence). The J segment lost 2 bases and the V segment lost 3 bases, leaving 2 bases of the junction unmatched. CDR3 protein: CASSMGTGGNTEAFF. The CDR3, as DNA: TGTGCCAGTAGTATGGGGACAGGGGGTAACACTGAAGCTTTCTTT.

This chain connects TRBV25-1 to TRBJ2-5; the match to TRBD2 covers 7 bases. The V and J ends lost 4 bases and 4 bases, in that order; junction bases with no gene match: 3. Germline CDR1 MGHDK, CDR2 SYGVNS. The CDR3 has 13 amino acids. CDR3 bases: TGTGCCAGCAGTGTGGGGAGGGTAGAGACCCAGTACTTC. It is translated as CASSVGRVETQYF. The full variable domain, rest sourced from reference TRBV25-1 and TRBJ2-5, is EADIYQTPRYLVIGTGKKITLECSQTMGHDKMYWYQQDPGMELHLIHYSYGVNSTEKGDLSSESTVSRIRTEHFPLTLESARPSHTSQYLCASSVGRVETQYFGPGTRLLVL.

The chain uses TRBV6-1 and TRBJ1-2; 7 nucleotides align to TRBD1. The CDR3 is 13 amino acids. Germline trimming cut 8 bases from V and 3 bases from J; bases unmatched to any gene: 6. Germline CDR1 MNHNS, CDR2 SASEGT. The CDR3 DNA reads as TGTGCCAGCCACACGGACAGGTACTATGGCTACACCTTC. Its translation is CASHTDRYYGYTF.

V usage is TRBV15 and J usage is TRBJ1-4; 8 bases are shared with TRBD1. V shed 2 bases and J 7 bases; nucleotides not matched to a gene: 9. CDR1 is LNHNV, CDR2 YYDKDF, per germline (reference sequence). The CDR3 contains 16 residues. The CDR3 DNA reads TGTGCCACCAGCAGACCTAAGGACAGGGAGGGTGAAAAACTGTTTTTT. Translated: CATSRPKDREGEKLFF.

V usage is TRBV27 and J usage is TRBJ2-7; D is ambiguous. This CDR3 comprises 15 residues. Deletions cut 4 bases from V and 2 bases from J, with 15 bases between. CDR1 and CDR2 (germline): MNHEY, SMNVEV (reference sequence). The CDR3 DNA is TGTGCCAGCAGTTCAGACGACCTGGGCACCTACGAGCAGTACTTC. It yields the protein CASSSDDLGTYEQYF.

The rearrangement links TRBV7-9 to TRBJ2-1; D tentatively reads TRBD1 or TRBD2 (5 bases each). The germline V gene has CDR1 SEHNR and CDR2 FQNEAQ (reference sequence). The CDR3 length is 15 residues. Trimming removed 0 bases from V and 6 bases from J, with 12 bases in between. The DNA for the CDR3 is TGTGCCAGCAGCTTAGCGGGACCGGGAAGCAATGAGCAGTTCTTC. It encodes CASSLAGPGSNEQFF.

The J gene is TRBJ1-2, the V gene TRBV4-1; no reliable D call. Germline CDR1 is MGHRA and CDR2 is YSYEKL. The CDR3 loop spans 15 amino acids. Trimming took off 0 bases at V and 4 bases at J, with 12 bases between the two ends. The CDR3 DNA follows: TGCGCCAGCAGCCAAGAAGAGGCGTACCTCTATGGCTACACCTTC. It translates to CASSQEEAYLYGYTF.

The chain is built from TRBV9 and TRBJ2-4; D assignment may be TRBD1 or TRBD2 (5 bases each). The ends were cut back, 0 bases at V and 6 bases at J, with 13 bases in the middle. The germline gives CDR1 SGDLS, CDR2 YYNGEE. The CDR3 length is 15 residues. The DNA for the CDR3 is TGTGCCAGCAGCGTAGACTGGGGGTCGGGAAACATTCAGTACTTC. This encodes CASSVDWGSGNIQYF.

CDR3 amino acids: CASSLVSMAGVPYEQYF. The CDR3 bases are TGTGCCAGCAGCTTAGTGAGTATGGCGGGAGTCCCCTACGAGCAGTACTTC. The V gene is TRBV11-2, the J gene TRBJ2-7, with 7 positions matching TRBD2. Germline V gene sequence: CDR1 SGHAT, CDR2 FQNNGV. J gave up 2 bases and V 1 base, and 11 bases lay outside the gene matches. The CDR3 contains 17 residues. The whole variable domain, remainder taken from reference TRBV11-2 and TRBJ2-7, is EAGVAQSPRYKIIEKRQSVAFWCNPISGHATLYWYQQILGQGPKLLIQFQNNGVVDDSQLPKDRFSAERLKGVDSTLKIQPAKLEDSAVYLCASSLVSMAGVPYEQYFGPGTRLTVT.